The rows below give T cell receptor beta chains drawn from one sample of a study of radiotherapy plus CTLA-4 blockade in lung cancer. Profiled with immunoSEQ multiplex PCR; TCRdb holds only in-frame clones, not every one. The top ten hold over 20% of the sample, which has tens of thousands of clones, about 79% seen once. The sample here was peripheral blood, taken from a patient treated with radiotherapy plus ipilimumab. The receptors shown here come from a human donor with non-small cell lung cancer whose response to radiotherapy plus ipilimumab could not be evaluated. Some clones in this sample may be carry-over from other donors' samples. Each CDR3 is given with its conserved first and last residue. D genes are given only for firm matches. Only part of the rows carry a size: once, few, many, or a class if the clone is expanded.

>-|TRBJ2-2|-|TRBV11-3
CASSLVWTANTGELFF
TGTGCCAGCAGCTTAGTATGGACAGCGAACACCGGGGAGCTGTTTTTT
>TRBD1|TRBJ1-6|few|TRBV28
CASSSGQGSSPLHF
TGTGCCAGCAGTTCGGGACAGGGCAGTTCACCCCTCCACTTT
>-|TRBJ1-1|once|TRBV28
CASSLPQGLGTEAFF
TGTGCCAGCAGTTTACCCCAGGGATTGGGCACTGAAGCTTTCTTT
>TRBD2|TRBJ2-7|-|TRBV11-2
CASSLGGRWEQYF
TGTGCCAGCAGCTTGGGGGGGAGGTGGGAGCAGTACTTC
>-|TRBJ2-5|-|TRBV29-1
CSVEGQLEETQYF
TGCAGCGTTGAAGGACAACTAGAGGAGACCCAGTACTTC
>TRBD1|TRBJ1-4|-|TRBV7-6
CASSSRTGQGVEKLFF
TGTGCCAGCAGCTCCCGTACGGGACAGGGGGTTGAAAAACTGTTTTTT
>TRBD1|TRBJ1-1|-|TRBV19
CASSLPRTGGHIEAFF
TGTGCCAGTAGCCTCCCCCGGACAGGGGGCCACATTGAAGCTTTCTTT
>-|TRBJ1-6|few|TRBV2
CASRRSYNSPLHF
TGTGCCAGCAGGCGCTCCTATAATTCACCCCTCCACTTT
>TRBD2|TRBJ2-2|-|TRBV6-5
CASSDSGWGELFF
TGTGCCAGCAGTGATAGCGGGTGGGGGGAGCTGTTTTTT
>-|TRBJ2-1|-|TRBV4-2
CASSQVPYGTLRVNEQFF
TGTGCCAGCAGCCAAGTCCCCTACGGGACTCTCAGAGTCAATGAGCAGTTCTTC
>-|TRBJ2-7|-|TRBV10-3
CAISDTYEQYF
TGTGCCATCAGTGATACCTACGAGCAGTACTTC
>-|TRBJ2-3|few|TRBV7-2
CASSPDHSPYF
TGTGCCAGCAGCCCTGACCACAGCCCGTATTTT
>-|TRBJ2-5|-|TRBV19
CASSIGQGLTTQYF
TGTGCCAGTAGTATCGGCCAGGGGTTAACGACCCAGTACTTC
>TRBD1|TRBJ2-7|-|TRBV6-1
CASSGPGTGSSSNYEQYF
TGTGCCAGCAGTGGCCCCGGGACAGGGTCAAGTTCCAACTACGAGCAGTACTTC
>-|TRBJ2-5|-|TRBV6-1
CASTGVGETQYF
TGTGCCAGCACGGGGGTAGGGGAGACCCAGTACTTC
>-|TRBJ1-1|few|TRBV7-6
CASSPPGAVEAFF
TGTGCCAGCAGCCCCCCGGGTGCGGTTGAAGCTTTCTTT
>-|TRBJ2-5|-|TRBV19
CASSTTRTVQETQYF
TGTGCCAGTAGTACAACCCGGACAGTTCAAGAGACCCAGTACTTC
>TRBD1|TRBJ2-7|-|TRBV19
CARPDRGCRVGEYEQYF
TGCGCCAGGCCCGACAGGGGCTGTCGTGTGGGAGAGTACGAGCAGTACTTC
>-|TRBJ2-1|-|TRBV11-2
CASSTYSYNEQFF
TGTGCCAGCAGCACCTACTCCTACAATGAGCAGTTCTTC
>-|TRBJ1-5|-|TRBV12-5
CASASGENQPQHF
TGTGCTAGTGCCTCAGGCGAGAATCAGCCCCAGCATTTT
>-|TRBJ2-5|-|TRBV7-2
CASSPGERETQYF
TGTGCCAGCAGCCCGGGGGAGCGGGAGACCCAGTACTTC
>TRBD1|TRBJ1-2|-|TRBV7-3
CASSPGTGDYGYTF
TGTGCCAGCAGCCCCGGGACAGGGGACTATGGCTACACCTTC
>-|TRBJ2-7|-|TRBV28
CASTGVSYEQYF
TGTGCCTCCACGGGGGTCTCCTACGAGCAGTACTTC
>TRBD1|TRBJ1-2|-|TRBV6-5
CASSGQGAVYGYTF
TGTGCCAGCAGTGGCCAGGGGGCCGTCTATGGCTACACCTTC
>TRBD1|TRBJ1-1|-|TRBV5-4
CASSLEARGLLNTEAFF
TGTGCCAGCAGCTTGGAGGCCAGGGGGCTCTTGAACACTGAAGCTTTCTTT
>TRBD2|TRBJ2-7|-|TRBV7-9
CASSPGGTLDHEQYF
TGTGCCAGCAGCCCGGGGGGGACCCTCGACCACGAGCAGTACTTC
>TRBD1|TRBJ2-7|-|TRBV28
CASTSRGQGYEQYF
TGTGCCAGCACCAGCCGAGGACAGGGCTACGAGCAGTACTTC
>-|TRBJ2-3|-|TRBV13
CASSIRGDTQYF
TGTGCCAGCAGCATCCGGGGTGATACGCAGTATTTT
>-|TRBJ1-4|-|TRBV28
CASSLVNGEANEKLFF
TGTGCCAGCAGTTTGGTCAACGGGGAGGCTAATGAAAAACTGTTTTTT
>-|TRBJ1-4|-|TRBV9
CASSAQTGTLTEKLFF
TGTGCCAGCAGCGCACAAACCGGGACACTTACCGAAAAACTGTTTTTT
>-|TRBJ1-2|-|TRBV18
CASSETTGDGYTF
TGTGCCAGCTCAGAAACGACAGGTGACGGCTACACCTTC
>TRBD1|TRBJ2-5|-|TRBV7-2
CASSLLAGTGGKAQYF
TGTGCCAGCAGCTTACTTGCCGGGACAGGGGGTAAGGCCCAGTACTTC